The 11 T cell receptor beta chains below all came from one sample that was sequenced in a study of chemoradiotherapy in HPV16-positive cancers. Generated by immunoSEQ multiplex PCR, the TCRdb table keeps only in-frame clones and is missing some. The profile covers about 12,000 clones, with around 68% appearing a single time and around 19% taken by the ten largest. Sample collection occurred from a patient who underwent chemoradiotherapy. The origin of the receptors is a human donor with HPV-associated anogenital cancer.

The CDR3 is CASSLLVTGAGELFF. In DNA, the CDR3 is TGTGCCAGCAGTTTACTAGTTACTGGCGCCGGGGAGCTGTTTTTT. The chain uses TRBV27 and TRBJ2-2; D gene ambiguous. V lost 2 bases to trimming and J lost 6 bases, with 13 bases between them. This CDR3 comprises 15 residues. Germline CDR1 and CDR2: MNHEY and SMNVEV (reference sequence).

The V gene is TRBV7-3, the J gene TRBJ2-7, with a weak D call TRBD2 (7 bases). V shed 4 bases and J shed 1 base, with 14 bases lying between them. From germline, CDR1 is SGHTA and CDR2 FQGTGA. This CDR3 comprises 15 residues. CDR3 sequence (DNA): TGTGCCAGCAGCTATCGCGGGGGCGGATCCTACGAGCAGTACTTC. Translation gives CASSYRGGGSYEQYF. The whole variable domain, filled in from reference TRBV7-3 and TRBJ2-7, reads GAGVSQTPSNKVTEKGKYVELRCDPISGHTALYWYRQSLGQGPEFLIYFQGTGAADDSGLPNDRFFAVRPEGSVSTLKIQRTERGDSAVYLCASSYRGGGSYEQYFGPGTRLTVT.

The rearrangement links TRBV28 to TRBJ2-3; D is ambiguous. Trimming took 2 bases from V and 4 from J, leaving 7 bases between them. This CDR3 is 13 amino acids long. The germline CDR1 and CDR2 sequences are MDHEN and SYDVKM. CDR3 sequence: CASSLQWADTQYF. The CDR3 DNA reads TGTGCCAGCAGTTTACAGTGGGCAGATACGCAGTATTTT.

The chain links TRBV6-1 to TRBJ1-5; perhaps TRBD1 as D (5 bases). CDR3 length: 12 residues. CDR1 and CDR2 (germline): MNHNS, SASEGT. V was shortened by 6 bases and J by 3 bases, with 6 bases between the two germline ends. CDR3 nucleotide sequence: TGTGCCAGCAGGGGGCTCAATCAGCCCCAGCATTTT. It codes for CASRGLNQPQHF.

This clone was counted only a few times. The chain couples TRBV21-1 to TRBJ2-7. TRBV21-1 is a documented pseudogene. The CDR3 totals 10 residues. The DNA of the CDR3 is TGTGCCAGCAGCTCCTACGAGCAGTACTTC. Translation: CASSSYEQYF.

This rearrangement joins TRBV11-3 to TRBJ2-1; TRBD1 matches 7 bases. V lost 1 base, J lost 0 bases, and 9 bases stayed unmatched. Germline V gives CDR1 SGHNT, CDR2 YENEEA. This CDR3 has 18 residues. CDR3 coding DNA: TGTGCCAGCAGCTTAGTAGCAGACCGGGACAGCTCCTACAATGAGCAGTTCTTC. It is translated as CASSLVADRDSSYNEQFF.

The chain uses TRBV11-2 and TRBJ1-2; 10 nucleotides agree with TRBD1. Germline V gene data show CDR1 as SGHAT and CDR2 as FQNNGV. CDR3 length: 16 amino acids. J lost 10 bases, V lost 5 bases, and 16 bases had no gene match. The CDR3 DNA is TGTGCCAGCAGCCAAGGGACAGGGGCTCCCGCCGAAGTCTACACCTTC. This gives the protein CASSQGTGAPAEVYTF. Drawing the rest from reference TRBV11-2 and TRBJ1-2, the complete variable domain is EAGVAQSPRYKIIEKRQSVAFWCNPISGHATLYWYQQILGQGPKLLIQFQNNGVVDDSQLPKDRFSAERLKGVDSTLKIQPAKLEDSAVYLCASSQGTGAPAEVYTFGSGTRLTVV.

The chain combines TRBV6-6 with TRBJ1-2; D unresolved. Deletions cut 2 bases from V and 7 bases from J, with 8 bases between. The CDR3 spans 12 residues. The germline gives CDR1 MNHNY, CDR2 SVGAGI (reference sequence). The CDR3 here is CASSYSLGGYTF. The CDR3 region has the DNA TGTGCCAGCAGTTACAGTCTTGGTGGCTACACCTTC.

The chain couples TRBV7-2 to TRBJ1-2, with D perhaps matching TRBD1 (6 bases). CDR3 length equals 14 residues. Germline V CDR1 and CDR2: SGHTA, FQGNSA. V lost 7 bases and J lost 4, with 16 bases in between. This chain's CDR3 is CASTEQGWSYGYTF. The DNA of the CDR3 is TGTGCCAGCACCGAACAGGGTTGGAGCTATGGCTACACCTTC.

Written as DNA, the CDR3 is TGCAGCGTCGCGGGTGGGTCCTTTAGCTCCTACAATGAGCAGTTCTTC. The encoded protein is CSVAGGSFSSYNEQFF. The J gene is TRBJ2-1, the V gene TRBV29-1; a possible D gene is TRBD2 (5 bases). CDR1 and CDR2 from the germline V gene are SQVTM and ANQGSEA. The CDR3 extends over 16 amino acids. V lost 6 bases and J 0 bases, leaving 18 bases between the germline ends.

This clone appeared a few times. The genes are TRBV9 and TRBJ2-2, with D perhaps matching TRBD1 or TRBD2 (5 bases each). The CDR3 runs to 14 residues. The germline V gene encodes CDR1 SGDLS and CDR2 YYNGEE. V lost 5 bases and J lost 3, with 11 bases in between. The CDR3 loop is CASRLREHTGELFF. CDR3 bases: TGTGCCAGCAGGCTCAGGGAGCACACCGGGGAGCTGTTTTTT.